This T cell receptor beta chain was documented in a study of T cell repertoires in cytomegalovirus infection. Study summary: Public TCR beta signatures provided an indication of both CMV infection and a matching HLA type.

Germline CDR1 reads MDHEN; CDR2 reads SYDVKM. Germline trimming cut 6 bases from V and 3 bases from J; bases unmatched to any gene: 10. This CDR3 is built from 16 residues. Overall study results and limits: HLA-C-restricted TCR beta clonotypes specific for CMV led the ex vivo response. Frequencies of public TCR beta families were cumulated, and this identified carriers of CMV plus the relevant HLA.

TCRdb reprocessed the reads with MiXCR, giving one entry per CDR3 protein. The sample includes about 180,000 distinct CDR3 sequences, roughly 15% of them seen just once. This clonotype was counted a few times. The antigen is unknown. The chain has TRBV28 and TRBJ2-1; 8 nucleotides agree with TRBD1. The sequence derives from a human donor in good health (CMV status not recorded). Some clones in this sample may be carry-over from other donors' samples. Material for sequencing was CD8+ T cells from PBMCs. The DNA of the CDR3 is TGTGCCAGCAGATCCTTCAGGGGGCTCAACTACAATGAGCAGTTCTTC. Translated: CASRSFRGLNYNEQFF.